These 6 T cell receptor beta chains share one sample of origin, sequenced in a study of blood T cell repertoires in COVID-19. Profiling relied on immunoSEQ multiplex PCR, and the TCRdb table lists in-frame clones only, not all of them. The data show around 80,000 clones, around 83% seen once. The specimen was peripheral blood. These receptors came from a human donor in a cohort sampled during active COVID-19.

Only one count was recorded for this clone. The CDR3, as DNA: TGCAGCGTTGCAACAGGGTACAATCAGCCCCAGCATTTT. It translates to CSVATGYNQPQHF. The rearrangement uses TRBV29-1 and TRBJ1-5, with D maybe TRBD1 (6 bases). Looked up from germline, CDR1 is SQVTM and CDR2 is ANQGSEA. Trimming took 4 bases from V and 3 from J, leaving 10 bases between them. The CDR3 is 13 residues long.

The chain links TRBV9 to TRBJ2-5, with 7 bases that match TRBD2. Germline CDR1 SGDLS, CDR2 YYNGEE. V dropped 0 bases and J dropped 5; count of bases not matched to a gene: 7. The CDR3 totals 15 residues. The CDR3 DNA reads TGTGCCAGCAGCGTAGGGGGCGGGAGTAGGGAGACCCAGTACTTC. It yields the protein CASSVGGGSRETQYF.

V and J are TRBV5-5 and TRBJ2-2, with 10 bases fitting TRBD2. The CDR3 length is 15 residues. V shed 5 bases and J 4 bases; nucleotides not matched to a gene: 5. CDR1 is SGHKS and CDR2 is YYEKEE in the germline V gene (reference sequence). CDR3 residues: CASRISGGLTGELFF. The DNA of the CDR3 is TGTGCCAGCAGGATTAGCGGGGGGCTCACCGGGGAGCTGTTTTTT. Full variable domain (outside the CDR3, taken from reference TRBV5-5 and TRBJ2-2): DAGVTQSPTHLIKTRGQQVTLRCSPISGHKSVSWYQQVLGQGPQFIFQYYEKEERGRGNFPDRFSARQFPNYSSELNVNALLLGDSALYLCASRISGGLTGELFFGEGSRLTVL.

This clone has a single count. This sequence joins TRBV11-3 and TRBJ2-1; the match to TRBD2 covers 7 bases. The V segment lost 3 bases and the J segment 9 bases; nucleotides outside the gene matches: 11. Germline CDR1 is SGHNT and CDR2 is YENEEA. CDR3 length: 15 amino acids. The DNA for the CDR3 is TGTGCCAGCAGCTTGGGCGGCGACACGGGGGGTGAGCAGTTCTTC. This translates into CASSLGGDTGGEQFF.

The V and J genes are TRBV5-3 and TRBJ2-7, with 8 nucleotides matching TRBD2. TRBV5-3 is an ORF; its function is uncertain. The CDR3 is 15 amino acids. The trim removed 4 bases at V and 7 bases at J, leaving 13 bases unmatched. CDR3 coding DNA: TGTGCCAGAAGCATGGCACTAGCGGCTTCTCATGAGCAGTACTTC. Encoded protein: CARSMALAASHEQYF.

The J gene is TRBJ1-6, the V gene TRBV29-1; D might be TRBD1 (5 bases). V gave up 4 bases and J gave up 8 bases, with 12 bases separating them. Germline lookup yields CDR1 SQVTM and CDR2 ANQGSEA. CDR3 length: 13 residues. CDR3 sequence (DNA): TGCAGCGTTGCCAACAGGCAGGATTCACCCCTCCACTTT. Translating it yields CSVANRQDSPLHF.